This entry lists 31 T cell receptor beta chains sequenced from one sample in a study of T cell responses to AZD1222 COVID-19 vaccine. Assay used: immunoSEQ multiplex PCR; TCRdb lists only in-frame clones, some missing. The data contain 200,000 or so clones, around 90% of them singletons. Sequenced material: peripheral blood, taken on day 0 of AZD1222 vaccination. These receptors came from an adult in good health.

This clone occurred a few times. The chain has TRBV6-1 and TRBJ1-4; no reliable D call. CDR1 and CDR2 (germline): MNHNS, SASEGT. The CDR3 covers 13 residues. Trimming stripped 0 bases from V and 12 bases from J, with 11 bases between. Here the CDR3 DNA reads TGTGCCAGCAGTGAAGCCATTTCCGTGGAACTGTTTTTT. It translates to CASSEAISVELFF.

The chain recombines TRBV7-2 with TRBJ1-1, with 8 bases matching TRBD1. CDR1 SGHTA and CDR2 FQGNSA come from the germline V gene. V lost 8 bases and J lost 3; bases outside the gene matches: 14. The CDR3 has 16 amino acids. Here the CDR3 reads CASRRDRTIGDTEAFF. The CDR3 region has the DNA TGTGCCAGCCGCCGGGACAGGACCATAGGGGACACTGAAGCTTTCTTT.

The chain employs TRBV6-6 and TRBJ2-6, with TRBD1 matching over 9 bases. CDR1 and CDR2 from the germline V gene are MNHNY and SVGAGI (reference sequence). This CDR3 has 17 amino acids. Germline trimming cut 5 bases from V and 0 bases from J; bases unmatched to any gene: 5. The CDR3: CASSPGQGISGANVLTF. The DNA of the CDR3 is TGTGCCAGCAGTCCGGGACAGGGAATCTCTGGGGCCAACGTCCTGACTTTC.

The chain employs TRBV6-6 and TRBJ1-2, with TRBD1 matching over 11 bases. Trimming cost V 2 bases and J 4 bases; bases outside gene matches: 6. Germline lookup yields CDR1 MNHNY and CDR2 SVGAGI (reference sequence). The CDR3 extends over 16 amino acids. The CDR3, as DNA: TGTGCCAGCAGTTACGTGGACAGGGGGCTTATCTATGGCTACACCTTC. It specifies CASSYVDRGLIYGYTF.

This rearrangement joins TRBV7-9 to TRBJ2-7, with 8 bases aligning to TRBD1. V lost 1 base, J lost 6 bases, and 11 bases stayed unmatched. The CDR3 consists of 16 residues. Germline V gene data show CDR1 as SEHNR and CDR2 as FQNEAQ (reference sequence). CDR3 loop: CASSLGGTGRFGEQYF. CDR3 coding DNA: TGTGCCAGCAGCTTAGGAGGGACAGGTAGGTTCGGCGAGCAGTACTTC.

This clone was counted between two and nine times. This chain joins TRBV5-1 and TRBJ2-2, with D unresolved. The V gene lost 0 bases and the J gene lost 6 bases, with 9 bases spanning the gap. The CDR3 is 14 residues long. Germline V gene lookup returns CDR1 SGHRS and CDR2 YFSETQ. In DNA form, the CDR3 reads TGCGCCAGCAGCTTGGATAGCTCCGCCGGGGAGCTGTTTTTT. Translation gives CASSLDSSAGELFF.

The chain combines TRBV19 with TRBJ2-2; a weak D match, TRBD2 (6 bases). The V gene lost 6 bases and the J gene lost 2 bases, with 13 bases spanning the gap. Germline CDR1 reads LNHDA; CDR2 reads SQIVND (reference sequence). The CDR3 totals 15 residues. Here the CDR3 reads CASRLSGTNTGELFF. In DNA, the CDR3 is TGTGCCAGTAGGCTCTCCGGGACTAACACCGGGGAGCTGTTTTTT.

V is TRBV4-1 and J is TRBJ2-7; 12 bases align to TRBD1. Germline CDR1 reads MGHRA; CDR2 reads YSYEKL. Germline trimming cut 4 bases from V and 2 bases from J; bases unmatched to any gene: 3. CDR3 length: 15 amino acids. This chain's CDR3 is CASSPGQGAAYEQYF. The CDR3 nucleotides are TGCGCCAGCAGCCCGGGACAGGGGGCTGCCTACGAGCAGTACTTC.

In its sample, this clone was seen many times. The identical CDR3 is also encoded by other nucleotide sequences in the sample. The rearrangement joins TRBV5-1 to TRBJ1-1; 7 bases are shared with TRBD1. From germline, CDR1 is SGHRS and CDR2 YFSETQ. With 0 bases clipped from V and 3 bases from J, the junction kept 2 bases outside the gene matches. This CDR3 is built from 14 residues. The CDR3 region has the DNA TGCGCCAGCAGCTTGGCAGGGGGTTACACTGAAGCTTTCTTT. This codes for CASSLAGGYTEAFF.

The V call is TRBV7-2, the J call TRBJ2-3, with TRBD1 matching 10 bases. The CDR3 spans 15 residues. The germline V gene encodes CDR1 SGHTA and CDR2 FQGNSA. V was pared by 2 bases and J by 3 bases, with 2 bases of the junction left unmatched. The DNA for the CDR3 is TGTGCCAGCAGCTTACGACAGGGGGCGACAGATACGCAGTATTTT. Translated: CASSLRQGATDTQYF.

This clone was detected only once. V gene TRBV5-4 combines with J gene TRBJ1-1; 8 nucleotides align to TRBD1. The germline V gene has CDR1 SGHNT and CDR2 YYREEE (reference sequence). The J segment lost 9 bases and the V segment lost 1 base, leaving 20 bases of the junction unmatched. The CDR3 extends over 18 amino acids. The CDR3 coding sequence is TGTGCCAGCAGCTTGTGGGGGCGGATGAACAGGGGGTTTCAGAAAGCTTTCTTT. It translates to CASSLWGRMNRGFQKAFF.

CDR3 sequence reads: CSHSQGQGYGYTF. CDR3 DNA sequence: TGCAGCCACAGCCAGGGACAGGGGTATGGCTACACCTTC. The chain is built from TRBV29-1 and TRBJ1-2; 10 bases are shared with TRBD1. Germline lookup yields CDR1 SQVTM and CDR2 ANQGSEA. Trimming took 8 bases from V and 5 from J; bases not matched to a gene: 8. The CDR3 loop spans 13 amino acids.

The gene calls are TRBV28 and TRBJ1-5, with no clear D. The V gene lost 10 bases and the J gene lost 5 bases, with 27 bases spanning the gap. The CDR3 runs 17 residues. The germline V gene encodes CDR1 MDHEN and CDR2 SYDVKM. CDR3 region: CAIAPRVWRNYDQPQHF. As DNA, the CDR3 is TGTGCCATCGCACCCCGTGTATGGAGGAATTACGATCAGCCCCAGCATTTT.

Note on this clone: Other DNA sequences in this sample translate to the same CDR3. This chain connects TRBV7-8 to TRBJ2-7; D is ambiguous. The CDR3 extends over 14 amino acids. The V end was cut by 1 base, the J end by 1 base, with 8 bases between. From germline, CDR1 is SGHVS and CDR2 FQNEAQ. The DNA of the CDR3 is TGTGCCAGCAGCTTAGTTGTCTCATCCTACGAGCAGTACTTC. The encoded protein is CASSLVVSSYEQYF.

This chain links TRBV6-1 with TRBJ1-6; D not resolved. This CDR3 comprises 15 residues. Germline V gene lookup returns CDR1 MNHNS and CDR2 SASEGT. V shed 0 bases and J shed 5 bases, with 8 bases lying between them. The CDR3 here is CASSEARYDNSPLHF. The CDR3 DNA follows: TGTGCCAGCAGTGAAGCGCGGTACGATAATTCACCCCTCCACTTT.

V usage is TRBV25-1 and J usage is TRBJ2-7; D is undetermined. CDR3 length: 14 residues. V shed 3 bases and J shed 3 bases, with 12 bases lying between them. CDR1 is MGHDK, CDR2 SYGVNS, per germline. The CDR3 DNA reads as TGTGCCAGCAGTGATTGGGGTTCTGTCTACGAGCAGTACTTC. This codes for CASSDWGSVYEQYF.

The chain carries TRBV6-6 and TRBJ1-2, with D unresolved. Germline loops: CDR1 MNHNY, CDR2 SVGAGI (reference sequence). The CDR3 sequence is 13 residues long. V dropped 7 bases and J dropped 1 base, with 10 bases sitting between them. CDR3 sequence (DNA): TGTGCCAGCACTGCGGATTTTAACTATGGCTACACCTTC. Translated: CASTADFNYGYTF.

This clone was counted only a few times. This rearrangement joins TRBV28 to TRBJ2-7; TRBD2 agrees at 8 bases. The V and J ends lost 7 bases and 4 bases, in that order; junction bases with no gene match: 12. The germline V gene encodes CDR1 MDHEN and CDR2 SYDVKM. The CDR3 is made up of 15 amino acids. The CDR3 DNA reads as TGTGCCAGCACCCGAGGCGGGACTAGATCTTACGAGCAGTACTTC. Translation gives CASTRGGTRSYEQYF.

The chain joins TRBV27 to TRBJ2-7; D possibly corresponds to TRBD2 (5 bases). The V gene's germline CDR1 is MNHEY and CDR2 SMNVEV (reference sequence). The CDR3 runs to 14 residues. V was pared by 10 bases and J by 4 bases, with 20 bases between. CDR3 sequence reads: CATKIGLATYEQYF. CDR3 nucleotides: TGTGCCACCAAAATTGGACTCGCCACTTACGAGCAGTACTTC.

The rearrangement joins TRBV27 to TRBJ2-5, with D hard to call. This CDR3 comprises 13 residues. V lost 6 bases, J lost 5 bases, and 13 bases lay in between. CDR1 and CDR2 from the germline V gene are MNHEY and SMNVEV (reference sequence). In nucleotides, the CDR3 is TGTGCCAGCAGACCCCGATTTCAGGAGACCCAGTACTTC. Its protein product is CASRPRFQETQYF.

This chain uses TRBV28 with TRBJ2-1; TRBD2 agrees at 13 bases. This CDR3 contains 16 residues. Germline V CDR1 and CDR2: MDHEN, SYDVKM. V lost 6 bases, J lost 6 bases, and 8 bases stayed unmatched. CDR3 sequence: CASSPNRLAGGNEQFF. The CDR3 DNA sequence: TGTGCCAGCAGCCCAAATCGACTAGCGGGAGGCAATGAGCAGTTCTTC.

The chain has TRBV30 and TRBJ1-2; no clear D gene. Germline loops: CDR1 GTSNPN, CDR2 SVGIG (reference sequence). Trimming stripped 4 bases from V and 4 bases from J, with 10 bases between. The CDR3 loop spans 12 amino acids. The CDR3 sequence is CAWIRITYGYTF. The DNA for the CDR3 is TGTGCCTGGATACGCATCACCTATGGCTACACCTTC. The entire variable domain, with the rest obtained from reference TRBV30 and TRBJ1-2, is as follows: SQTIHQWPATLVQPVGSPLSLECTVEGTSNPNLYWYRQAAGRGLQLLFYSVGIGQISSEVPQNLSASRPQDRQFILSSKKLLLSDSGFYLCAWIRITYGYTFGSGTRLTVV.

The V and J genes are TRBV2 and TRBJ1-6; D remains unclear. This CDR3 spans 14 amino acids. The germline V and J ends were trimmed by 11 bases and 7 bases, with 18 bases remaining between them. CDR1 and CDR2 (germline): SNHLY, FYNNEI. CDR3: CAGWRAPGNSPLHF. The CDR3 DNA reads TGTGCCGGCTGGAGGGCCCCCGGGAATTCACCCCTCCACTTT.

The V gene is TRBV5-1, the J gene TRBJ1-5; 8 bases line up with TRBD1. Trimming removed 4 bases from V and 7 bases from J; junction bases left unmatched: 10. CDR3 length: 15 amino acids. Germline loops: CDR1 SGHRS, CDR2 YFSETQ. CDR3 sequence: CASSPGTGDKQPQHF. The CDR3 region has the DNA TGCGCCAGCAGCCCTGGGACAGGTGATAAGCAGCCCCAGCATTTT.

In DNA, the CDR3 is TGTGCCAGCAGGACAAGGGGGAGCTCTGGAAACACCATATATTTT. Translation gives CASRTRGSSGNTIYF. The V call is TRBV7-2, the J call TRBJ1-3; a possible D gene is TRBD1 (6 bases). The CDR3 has 15 amino acids. CDR1 SGHTA and CDR2 FQGNSA come from the germline V gene. V dropped 6 bases and J dropped 0 bases, with 12 bases sitting between them.

The chain has TRBV10-3 and TRBJ1-2; TRBD1 agrees at 7 bases. Germline V gives CDR1 ENHRY, CDR2 SYGVKD. The CDR3 has 13 amino acids. The J segment lost 4 bases and the V segment lost 5 bases, leaving 4 bases of the junction unmatched. The DNA of the CDR3 is TGTGCCATCAGTACAGGGACAGTCTATGGCTACACCTTC. This codes for CAISTGTVYGYTF.

The chain is built from TRBV24-1 and TRBJ2-3; D call uncertain. The CDR3 runs 11 residues. The V gene lost 9 bases and the J gene lost 3 bases, with 6 bases spanning the gap. In germline, CDR1 is KGHDR, CDR2 SFDVKD. The DNA of the CDR3 is TGTGCCACCGAGATAACAGATACGCAGTATTTT. This translates into CATEITDTQYF.

This chain uses TRBV9 with TRBJ2-3; D unclear. Germline V gene sequence: CDR1 SGDLS, CDR2 YYNGEE. Trimming took off 4 bases at V and 7 bases at J, with 13 bases between the two ends. The CDR3 has 13 amino acids. The CDR3 region is CASSTTGVNTQYF. The DNA of the CDR3 is TGTGCCAGCAGCACGACCGGCGTCAATACGCAGTATTTT.

CDR3 amino acids: CASSTGQGPFYEQYF. The CDR3 DNA is TGCGCCAGCAGCACGGGACAGGGACCCTTCTACGAGCAGTACTTC. V is TRBV5-1 and J is TRBJ2-7; 9 nucleotides align to TRBD1. The germline V gene has CDR1 SGHRS and CDR2 YFSETQ. This CDR3 contains 15 residues. Trimming at V came to 4 bases and at J to 3 bases, leaving 8 bases not matched to a gene.

The J gene is TRBJ2-7, the V gene TRBV6-5; no firm D call. V gave up 7 bases and J gave up 4 bases, with 17 bases separating them. Germline CDR1 is MNHEY and CDR2 is SVGAGI. This CDR3 contains 14 residues. This chain's CDR3 is CASIMAAMPYEQYF. DNA of the CDR3: TGTGCCAGCATTATGGCAGCGATGCCATACGAGCAGTACTTC.

The chain carries TRBV5-1 and TRBJ2-2; 9 bases are a match to TRBD1. The ends lost 0 bases at V and 7 bases at J; junction bases unmatched: 4. The CDR3 runs to 15 residues. Germline V gene data show CDR1 as SGHRS and CDR2 as YFSETQ. The CDR3 spells CASSLATGGLGELFF. DNA of the CDR3: TGCGCCAGCAGCTTGGCTACAGGGGGCCTCGGGGAGCTGTTTTTT.